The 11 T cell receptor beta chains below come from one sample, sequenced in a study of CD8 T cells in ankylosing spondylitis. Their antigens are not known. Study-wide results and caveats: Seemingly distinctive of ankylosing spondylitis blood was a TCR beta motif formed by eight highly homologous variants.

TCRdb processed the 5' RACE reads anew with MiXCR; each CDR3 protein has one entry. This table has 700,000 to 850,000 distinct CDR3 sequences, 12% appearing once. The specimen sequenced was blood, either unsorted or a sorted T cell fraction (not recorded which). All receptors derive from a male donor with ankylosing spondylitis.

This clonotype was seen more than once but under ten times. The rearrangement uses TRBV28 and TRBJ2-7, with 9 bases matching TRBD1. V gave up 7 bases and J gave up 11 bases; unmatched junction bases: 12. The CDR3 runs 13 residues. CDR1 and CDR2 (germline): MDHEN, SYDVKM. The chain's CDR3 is CASKIRGQGKKYF. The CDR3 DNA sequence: TGTGCCAGCAAAATACGAGGACAGGGGAAAAAGTACTTC.

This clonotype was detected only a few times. The CDR3 coding sequence is TGCAGTGCTGGCGACTCATCAGCAGCCAGCAATGAGCAGTTCTTC. This sequence encodes CSAGDSSAASNEQFF. The chain combines TRBV20-1 with TRBJ2-1; no firm D call. The germline V and J ends were trimmed by 5 bases and 6 bases, with 20 bases remaining between them. CDR1 and CDR2 from the germline V gene are DFQATT and SNEGSKA (reference sequence). The CDR3 extends over 15 amino acids.

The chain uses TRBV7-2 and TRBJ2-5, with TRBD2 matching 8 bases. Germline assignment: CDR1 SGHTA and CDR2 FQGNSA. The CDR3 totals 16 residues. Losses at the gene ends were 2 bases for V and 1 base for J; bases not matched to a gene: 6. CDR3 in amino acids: CASSLRRGALQETQYF. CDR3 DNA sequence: TGTGCCAGCAGCTTACGGCGGGGGGCGCTCCAAGAGACCCAGTACTTC.

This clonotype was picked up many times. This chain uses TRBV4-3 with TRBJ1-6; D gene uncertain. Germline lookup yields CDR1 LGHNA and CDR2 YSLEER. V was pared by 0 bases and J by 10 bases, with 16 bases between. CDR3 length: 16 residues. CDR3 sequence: CASSQDTGSRPSPLHF. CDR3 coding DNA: TGCGCCAGCAGCCAAGATACGGGGTCCCGGCCGTCACCCCTCCACTTT.

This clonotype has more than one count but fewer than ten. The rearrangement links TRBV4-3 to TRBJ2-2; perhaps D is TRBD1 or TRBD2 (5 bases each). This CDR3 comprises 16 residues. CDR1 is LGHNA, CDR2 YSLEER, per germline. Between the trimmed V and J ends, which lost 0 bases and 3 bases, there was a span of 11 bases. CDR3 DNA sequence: TGCGCCAGCAGCCAAGAAAGGTGGGACCACACCGGGGAGCTGTTTTTT. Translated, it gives CASSQERWDHTGELFF.

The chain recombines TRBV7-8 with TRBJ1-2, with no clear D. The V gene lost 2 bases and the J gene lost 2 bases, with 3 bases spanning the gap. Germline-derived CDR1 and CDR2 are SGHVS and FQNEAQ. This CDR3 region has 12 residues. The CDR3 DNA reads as TGTGCCAGCAGCTTATGGAACTATGGCTACACCTTC. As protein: CASSLWNYGYTF.

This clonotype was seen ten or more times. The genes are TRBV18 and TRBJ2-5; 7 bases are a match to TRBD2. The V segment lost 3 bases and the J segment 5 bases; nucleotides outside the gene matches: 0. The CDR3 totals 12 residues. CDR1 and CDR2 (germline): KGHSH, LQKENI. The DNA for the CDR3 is TGTGCCAGCTCACCGCGGGAGGAGACCCAGTACTTC. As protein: CASSPREETQYF.

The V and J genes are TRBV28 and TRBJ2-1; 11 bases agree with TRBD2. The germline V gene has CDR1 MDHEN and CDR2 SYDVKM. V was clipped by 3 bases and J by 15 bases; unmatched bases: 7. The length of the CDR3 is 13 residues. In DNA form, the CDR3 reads TGTGCCAGCAGTTTTACTAGCGGGAGCATTTGGTTCTTC. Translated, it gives CASSFTSGSIWFF.

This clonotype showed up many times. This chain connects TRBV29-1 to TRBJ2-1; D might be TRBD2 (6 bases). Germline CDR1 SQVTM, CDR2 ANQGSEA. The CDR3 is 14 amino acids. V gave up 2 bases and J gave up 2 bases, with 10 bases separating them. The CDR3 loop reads CSVELAETYNEQFF. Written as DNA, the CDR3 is TGCAGCGTTGAATTAGCGGAGACCTACAATGAGCAGTTCTTC.

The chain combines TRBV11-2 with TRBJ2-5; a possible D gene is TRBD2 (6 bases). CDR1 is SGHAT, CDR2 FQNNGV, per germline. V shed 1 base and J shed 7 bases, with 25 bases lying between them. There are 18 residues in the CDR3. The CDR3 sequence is CASSLGLTRRDSLWTQYF. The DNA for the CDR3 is TGTGCCAGCAGCTTAGGATTGACCAGGAGGGACTCCCTTTGGACCCAGTACTTC.

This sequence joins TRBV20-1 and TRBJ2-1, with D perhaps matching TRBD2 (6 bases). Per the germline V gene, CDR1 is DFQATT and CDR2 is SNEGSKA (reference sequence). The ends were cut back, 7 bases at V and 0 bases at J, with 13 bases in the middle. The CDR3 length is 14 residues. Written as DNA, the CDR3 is TGCAGTGTTAGCGGAGGGAGCTCCTACAATGAGCAGTTCTTC. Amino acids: CSVSGGSSYNEQFF.